This section outlines one T cell receptor beta chain sequence together with its context. Its target is unknown. Each PCR replicate from the sorted subsets contained 200 to 250 ng DNA, which is tens of thousands of T cell genomes. Sequenced by immunoSEQ multiplex PCR; TCRdb stores in-frame clones only, minus some. Among about 2.1 million clones, approximately 92% were seen once, and the ten largest hold roughly 1.7%. Trimming removed 5 bases from V and 5 bases from J, with 21 bases in between. Germline values: CDR1 MDHEN, CDR2 SYDVKM. The CDR3 extends over 16 amino acids. The data originate from a study of shared clonotypes between healthy human individuals. Study at large: Every donor yielded three CD4 naive, three CD4 memory, two CD8 naive and one CD8 memory plate. Study-wide results and limits: Investigators collected only blood, and repertoires in tissues likely differ.

CD8 cells classed as naive were CD45RO-negative and positively selected for CCR7, excluding terminally differentiated effector memory CD45RA+ cells. The material sequenced was naive CD8+ T cells from PBMCs. The V and J genes are TRBV28 and TRBJ2-5; the D is unclear. The clonotype comes from a man aged 18-30 years in good health. Some clones in this sample may be carry-over from other donors' samples. The chain's CDR3 is CASSPSGLNLQETQYF. CDR3 sequence (DNA): TGTGCCAGCAGTCCCTCGGGCCTAAATTTGCAGGAGACCCAGTACTTC.